This TCR beta chain was captured by sequencing in a study of CD8 T cells in Susac syndrome. RNA, at 0.5 to 1 ug, was reverse transcribed with random hexamers. Using its own MiXCR run on the immunoSEQ multiplex PCR reads, TCRdb lists one record per CDR3 protein. Seen here are 100,000 to 150,000 distinct CDR3 sequences, 90% to 95% observed once, and the top ten hold approximately 0.2%. This clonotype occurred once. With 3 bases removed from V and 3 bases from J, the gap between germline ends came to 6 bases. This CDR3 comprises 13 residues. Looked up from germline, CDR1 is MNHEY and CDR2 is SMNVEV (reference sequence). Sequencing of TCR beta was performed on blood CD8+ T cells and on blood CD4+ T cells. The TEMRA cells underwent FACS enrichment, while the CD8+ and CD4+ T cells underwent negative isolation.

Sequencing was carried out using CD8+ T cells from PBMCs. This rearrangement joins TRBV27 to TRBJ1-5; D is unclear. The source of this sequence is a human donor with Susac syndrome. This CDR3 reads CASSFQYNQPQHF. The CDR3, as DNA: TGTGCCAGCAGTTTTCAGTACAATCAGCCCCAGCATTTT.